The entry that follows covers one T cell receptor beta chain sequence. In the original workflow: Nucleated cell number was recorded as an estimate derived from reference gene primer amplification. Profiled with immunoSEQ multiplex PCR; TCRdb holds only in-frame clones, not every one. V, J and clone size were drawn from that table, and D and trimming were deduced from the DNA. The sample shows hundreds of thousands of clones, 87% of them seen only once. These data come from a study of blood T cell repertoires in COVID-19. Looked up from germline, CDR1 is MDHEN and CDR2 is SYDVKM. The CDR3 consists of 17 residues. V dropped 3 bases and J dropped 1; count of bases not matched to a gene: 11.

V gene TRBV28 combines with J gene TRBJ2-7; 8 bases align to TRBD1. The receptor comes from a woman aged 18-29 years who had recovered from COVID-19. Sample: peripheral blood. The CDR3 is CASSFMGWDRLSYEQYF. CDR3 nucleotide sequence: TGTGCCAGCAGTTTCATGGGTTGGGACAGGCTGTCCTACGAGCAGTACTTC.